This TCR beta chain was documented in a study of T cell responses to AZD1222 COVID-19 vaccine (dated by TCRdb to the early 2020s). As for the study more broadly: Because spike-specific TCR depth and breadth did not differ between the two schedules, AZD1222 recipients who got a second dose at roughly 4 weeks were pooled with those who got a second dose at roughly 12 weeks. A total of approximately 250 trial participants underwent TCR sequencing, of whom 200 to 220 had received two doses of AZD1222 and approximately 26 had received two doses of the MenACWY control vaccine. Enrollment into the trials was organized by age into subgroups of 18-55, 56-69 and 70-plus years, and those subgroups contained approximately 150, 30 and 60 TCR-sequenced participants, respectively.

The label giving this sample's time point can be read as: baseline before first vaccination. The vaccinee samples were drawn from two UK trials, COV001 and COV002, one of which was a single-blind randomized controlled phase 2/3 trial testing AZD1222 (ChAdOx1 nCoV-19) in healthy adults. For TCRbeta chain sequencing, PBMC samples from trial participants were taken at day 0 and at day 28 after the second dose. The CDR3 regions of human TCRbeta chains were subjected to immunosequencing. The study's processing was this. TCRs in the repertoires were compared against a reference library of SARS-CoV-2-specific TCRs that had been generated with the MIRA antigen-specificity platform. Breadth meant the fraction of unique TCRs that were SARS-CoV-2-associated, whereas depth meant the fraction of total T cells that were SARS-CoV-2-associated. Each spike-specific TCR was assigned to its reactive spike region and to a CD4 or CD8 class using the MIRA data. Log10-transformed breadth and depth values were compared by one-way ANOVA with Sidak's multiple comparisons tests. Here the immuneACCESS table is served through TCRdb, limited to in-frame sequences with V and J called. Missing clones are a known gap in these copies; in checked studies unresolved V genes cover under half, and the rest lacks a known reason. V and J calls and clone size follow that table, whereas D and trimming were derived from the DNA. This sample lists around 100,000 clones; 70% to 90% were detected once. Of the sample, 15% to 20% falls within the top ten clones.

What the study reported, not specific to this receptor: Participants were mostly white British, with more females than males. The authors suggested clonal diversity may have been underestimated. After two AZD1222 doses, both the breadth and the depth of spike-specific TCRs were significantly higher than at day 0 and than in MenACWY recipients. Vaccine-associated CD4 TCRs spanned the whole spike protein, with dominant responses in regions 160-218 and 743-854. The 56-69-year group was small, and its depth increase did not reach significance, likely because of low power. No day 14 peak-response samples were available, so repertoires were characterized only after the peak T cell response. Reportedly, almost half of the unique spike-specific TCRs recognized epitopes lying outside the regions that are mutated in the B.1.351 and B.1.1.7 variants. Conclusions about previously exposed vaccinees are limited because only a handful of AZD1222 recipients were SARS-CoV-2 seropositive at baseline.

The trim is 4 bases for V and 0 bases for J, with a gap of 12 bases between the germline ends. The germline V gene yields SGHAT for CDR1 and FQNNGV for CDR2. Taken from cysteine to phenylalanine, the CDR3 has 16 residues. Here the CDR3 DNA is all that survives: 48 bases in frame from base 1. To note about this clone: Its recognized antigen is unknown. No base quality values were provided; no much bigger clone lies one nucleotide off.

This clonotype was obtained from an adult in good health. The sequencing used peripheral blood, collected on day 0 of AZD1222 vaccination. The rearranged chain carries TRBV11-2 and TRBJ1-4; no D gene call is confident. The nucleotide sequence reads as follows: TGTGCCAGCAGCTCTGCCGGGTCTACAACTAATGAAAAACTGTTTTTT. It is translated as CASSSAGSTTNEKLFF. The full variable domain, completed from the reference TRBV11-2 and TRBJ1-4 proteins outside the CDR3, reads EAGVAQSPRYKIIEKRQSVAFWCNPISGHATLYWYQQILGQGPKLLIQFQNNGVVDDSQLPKDRFSAERLKGVDSTLKIQPAKLEDSAVYLCASSSAGSTTNEKLFFGSGTQLSVL.